These 24 T cell receptor beta chains were sequenced from one sample in a study of blood T cell repertoires in COVID-19. The protocol was immunoSEQ multiplex PCR, while the TCRdb copy is restricted to in-frame clones and leaves out a portion. The sample includes tens of thousands of clones, about 93% of them seen just once. The sample consisted of peripheral blood. The receptors come from a human donor in a cohort sampled during active COVID-19.

The J gene is TRBJ1-1, the V gene TRBV15, with D tentatively TRBD1 (5 bases). The CDR3 extends over 12 amino acids. The germline CDR1 and CDR2 sequences are LNHNV and YYDKDF (reference sequence). Trimming left V 5 bases short and J 4 bases short, with 8 bases between. Written as DNA, the CDR3 is TGTGCCACCAGCGGGGGGGTCACTGAAGCTTTCTTT. Residues: CATSGGVTEAFF.

The count of this clone is one. The genes are TRBV10-3 and TRBJ2-6, with D possibly TRBD2 on 5 matching bases. The germline V gene has CDR1 ENHRY and CDR2 SYGVKD. This CDR3 comprises 16 residues. V lost 6 bases to trimming and J lost 2 bases, with 14 bases between them. CDR3 DNA: TGTGCCATCAGCGTTGATTGGACTCCTGGGGCCAACGTCCTGACTTTC. Residues: CAISVDWTPGANVLTF.

The genes are TRBV5-6 and TRBJ1-1, with 8 positions matching TRBD1. V lost 1 base and J lost 0; bases outside the gene matches: 14. Looked up from germline, CDR1 is SGHDT and CDR2 is YYEEEE. The CDR3 totals 19 residues. CDR3 in DNA: TGTGCCAGCAGCTTGTACCTTCCAGACAGGGGACTTATGAACACTGAAGCTTTCTTT. It yields the protein CASSLYLPDRGLMNTEAFF.

This chain connects TRBV5-1 to TRBJ2-7; 13 bases fit TRBD2. The CDR3 contains 21 residues. V lost 0 bases to trimming and J lost 4 bases; unmatched junction nucleotides: 19. CDR1 is SGHRS and CDR2 is YFSETQ in the germline V gene. The CDR3 region is CASSLGRTSGGHPHVIYEQYF. CDR3 nucleotide sequence: TGCGCCAGCAGCTTGGGACGGACTAGCGGGGGCCACCCCCACGTCATTTACGAGCAGTACTTC.

The chain uses TRBV18 and TRBJ1-6, with 7 bases that match TRBD1. This CDR3 is built from 15 residues. CDR1 is KGHSH, CDR2 LQKENI, per germline. J gave up 7 bases and V 2 bases, and 5 bases lay outside the gene matches. The CDR3 DNA reads as TGTGCCAGCTCACCAGGCGGGGACAGAAATTCACCCCTCCACTTT. This codes for CASSPGGDRNSPLHF.

The gene calls are TRBV12-3 or TRBV12-4 and TRBJ1-2; 10 bases match TRBD1. V was pared by 3 bases and J by 10 bases, with 5 bases of the junction left unmatched. This CDR3 has 13 amino acids. This chain's CDR3 is CASSFTTGGAYTF. The DNA for the CDR3 is TGTGCCAGCAGTTTTACGACAGGGGGCGCCTACACCTTC.

This chain uses TRBV9 with TRBJ1-3, with D possibly matching TRBD1 (5 bases). V was shortened by 6 bases and J by 0 bases, with 10 bases between the two germline ends. CDR1 SGDLS and CDR2 YYNGEE come from the germline V gene. This CDR3 contains 14 residues. CDR3 bases: TGTGCCAGCAACGCCAGGGACTCTGGAAACACCATATATTTT. As protein: CASNARDSGNTIYF.

The V gene is TRBV5-1, the J gene TRBJ1-4; TRBD1 matches 7 bases. V trimming: 0 bases; J trimming: 4 bases; junction bases outside the gene matches: 6. CDR1 is SGHRS and CDR2 is YFSETQ in the germline V gene. The CDR3 has 16 amino acids. The CDR3 DNA follows: TGCGCCAGCAGCTTGGATGGGGGGACAGTTAATGAAAAACTGTTTTTT. Translation gives CASSLDGGTVNEKLFF.

A remark on this clone: The same CDR3 arises from other DNA sequences in this sample as well. The chain has TRBV27 and TRBJ1-2; possibly TRBD1 for D (6 bases). With 10 bases removed from V and 4 bases from J, the gap between germline ends came to 10 bases. This CDR3 has 11 amino acids. From germline, CDR1 is MNHEY and CDR2 SMNVEV (reference sequence). This CDR3 reads CATLDSYGYTF. In DNA form, the CDR3 reads TGTGCCACCCTGGACAGCTATGGCTACACCTTC.

CDR3 loop: CASSPIGTGAFDGYTF. CDR3 nucleotides: TGTGCCAGCAGCCCGATCGGGACAGGGGCATTTGATGGCTACACCTTC. The chain combines TRBV7-2 with TRBJ1-2; TRBD1 aligns across 10 bases. The length of the CDR3 is 16 residues. Looked up from germline, CDR1 is SGHTA and CDR2 is FQGNSA. The J segment lost 6 bases and the V segment lost 5 bases, leaving 12 bases of the junction unmatched. Complete variable domain (other parts from reference TRBV7-2 and TRBJ1-2): GAGVSQSPSNKVTEKGKDVELRCDPISGHTALYWYRQSLGQGLEFLIYFQGNSAPDKSGLPSDRFSAERTGGSVSTLTIQRTQQEDSAVYLCASSPIGTGAFDGYTFGSGTRLTVV.

The CDR3 loop is CASRGDKAGGNTIYF. The CDR3 nucleotides read TGTGCCAGCAGAGGTGACAAGGCGGGTGGAAACACCATATATTTT. The rearrangement uses TRBV2 and TRBJ1-3; D is ambiguous. The germline V gene has CDR1 SNHLY and CDR2 FYNNEI. Deletions cut 6 bases from V and 3 bases from J, with 15 bases between. This CDR3 comprises 15 residues.

The V and J genes are TRBV9 and TRBJ1-3; 11 nucleotides match TRBD1. The CDR3 contains 14 residues. J lost 8 bases, V lost 5 bases, and 6 bases had no gene match. Germline V gives CDR1 SGDLS, CDR2 YYNGEE. CDR3: CASRGTGGGDTIYF. CDR3 sequence (DNA): TGTGCCAGCAGAGGGACAGGGGGAGGAGACACCATATATTTT.

V gene TRBV7-2 combines with J gene TRBJ2-1; D might be TRBD2 (6 bases). The germline V and J ends were trimmed by 0 bases and 7 bases, with 7 bases remaining between them. Germline values: CDR1 SGHTA, CDR2 FQGNSA. This CDR3 comprises 13 residues. CDR3 loop: CASSLAGGNEQFF. The CDR3 region has the DNA TGTGCCAGCAGCTTAGCGGGGGGTAATGAGCAGTTCTTC.

The CDR3 nucleotides read TGTGCCAGCAGTCCCGAGACAGGGGCTACCAGCTCCTACGAGCAGTACTTC. Protein product: CASSPETGATSSYEQYF. J is TRBJ2-7 and V is TRBV27; TRBD1 aligns across 8 bases. The J segment lost 0 bases and the V segment lost 5 bases, leaving 12 bases of the junction unmatched. Looked up from germline, CDR1 is MNHEY and CDR2 is SMNVEV (reference sequence). The length of the CDR3 is 17 residues.

This clone appeared once. This chain uses TRBV6-1 with TRBJ2-7; the D gene is possibly TRBD1 (5 bases). Looked up from germline, CDR1 is MNHNS and CDR2 is SASEGT. The length of the CDR3 is 13 residues. Trimming shortened V by 1 base and J by 6 bases, and 10 bases separated the two germline ends. The chain's CDR3 is CASSEGQGSEQYF. The CDR3 DNA sequence: TGTGCCAGCAGTGAAGGTCAGGGTAGCGAGCAGTACTTC.

The V gene is TRBV27, the J gene TRBJ1-6, with a weak D call TRBD1 (6 bases). Trimming took off 7 bases at V and 8 bases at J, with 21 bases between the two ends. Germline V gene lookup returns CDR1 MNHEY and CDR2 SMNVEV (reference sequence). The CDR3 has 16 amino acids. The CDR3 sequence is CASTAGDGVPDSPLHF. The CDR3 DNA sequence: TGTGCCAGCACCGCAGGGGACGGTGTTCCTGATTCACCCCTCCACTTT.

The gene calls are TRBV6-5 and TRBJ2-7; maybe TRBD1 (5 bases). Trimming pared 5 bases from V and 2 bases from J, leaving 10 bases between. CDR3 length: 13 amino acids. Germline V gives CDR1 MNHEY, CDR2 SVGAGI. DNA of the CDR3: TGTGCCAGCAGTCAGGGCCAGACCTACGAGCAGTACTTC. Its protein is CASSQGQTYEQYF.

V usage is TRBV27 and J usage is TRBJ1-2, with D unresolved. Germline V gene lookup returns CDR1 MNHEY and CDR2 SMNVEV (reference sequence). The V end lost 5 bases, the J end lost 4 bases, and 11 bases lay between the germline ends. The CDR3 loop spans 13 amino acids. The CDR3 nucleotides read TGTGCCAGCAGTCTCGACATCCGCTATGGCTACACCTTC. Amino acids: CASSLDIRYGYTF.

This clone was found once. The chain recombines TRBV2 with TRBJ1-1, with 8 bases identical to TRBD1. The ends lost 6 bases at V and 3 bases at J; junction bases unmatched: 9. CDR3 length: 15 residues. Germline V CDR1 and CDR2: SNHLY, FYNNEI. CDR3 DNA sequence: TGTGCCAGCAGACCCAGAACAGGGGGGGACACTGAAGCTTTCTTT. This encodes CASRPRTGGDTEAFF.

The chain uses TRBV10-3 and TRBJ2-5, with 8 positions matching TRBD2. Germline values: CDR1 ENHRY, CDR2 SYGVKD. CDR3 length: 13 amino acids. V was pared by 3 bases and J by 5 bases, with 2 bases of the junction left unmatched. The CDR3 region has the DNA TGTGCCATCAGTGACGGGGGGGCGGAGACCCAGTACTTC. Residues: CAISDGGAETQYF.

The V call is TRBV10-1, the J call TRBJ2-1; TRBD1 matches 8 bases. Trimming removed 6 bases from V and 1 base from J; junction bases left unmatched: 8. The CDR3 contains 16 residues. The V gene's germline CDR1 is WNHNN and CDR2 SYGVQD (reference sequence). The CDR3 loop reads CASRLTGTGSYNEQFF. The CDR3 nucleotides read TGCGCCAGCAGACTTACCGGGACAGGATCCTACAATGAGCAGTTCTTC.

The rearrangement links TRBV27 to TRBJ2-7, with 10 nucleotides matching TRBD1. Germline V gives CDR1 MNHEY, CDR2 SMNVEV (reference sequence). There are 19 residues in the CDR3. V shed 2 bases and J 3 bases; nucleotides not matched to a gene: 16. The CDR3 sequence is CASSLIGPRPGQGLYEQYF. Written as DNA, the CDR3 is TGTGCCAGCAGTTTAATTGGTCCTAGACCGGGACAGGGGCTCTACGAGCAGTACTTC.

The rearrangement joins TRBV7-9 to TRBJ1-4; 9 bases are a match to TRBD1. The CDR3 length is 15 residues. Germline V gene data show CDR1 as SEHNR and CDR2 as FQNEAQ (reference sequence). V was clipped by 5 bases and J by 3 bases; unmatched bases: 4. The CDR3 loop is CASSTDRGSNEKLFF. The CDR3 region has the DNA TGTGCCAGCAGCACGGACAGGGGATCTAATGAAAAACTGTTTTTT. Full variable domain (rest looked up from reference TRBV7-9 and TRBJ1-4): DTGVSQNPRHKITKRGQNVTFRCDPISEHNRLYWYRQTLGQGPEFLTYFQNEAQLEKSRLLSDRFSAERPKGSFSTLEIQRTEQGDSAMYLCASSTDRGSNEKLFFGSGTQLSVL.

The V gene is TRBV27, the J gene TRBJ1-2; unclear D gene. CDR3 length: 13 residues. The germline V gene encodes CDR1 MNHEY and CDR2 SMNVEV (reference sequence). The V and J ends lost 4 bases and 8 bases respectively, with 14 bases between them. The CDR3 bases are TGTGCCAGCAGTTCTGGACTCACCTTGGGCTACACCTTC. Translated: CASSSGLTLGYTF.